This is a list of T cell receptor beta chains from one sample in a study of OX40 agonist ivuxolimab in advanced cancers. Profiling relied on immunoSEQ multiplex PCR, and the TCRdb table lists in-frame clones only, not all of them. The sample records about 84,000 clones, over 65% being singletons. The sequencing here drew on CD4+ or CD8+ T cells sorted from blood, taken in a trial of the OX40 agonist ivuxolimab. These receptors originate from an adult with an advanced solid tumor such as melanoma, head and neck, liver or kidney cancer. Each CDR3 is given with its conserved first and last residue. D genes are given only for firm matches. Size is stated for part of the rows, as once, few or many counts, or as a class when the clone is expanded.

j_call,clone_size,d_call,v_call,cdr3_nt,cdr3_aa
TRBJ1-5,.,TRBD1,TRBV5-1,TGCGCCAGCAGCCTAGGACAGGGAGGTCAGCCCCAGCATTTT,CASSLGQGGQPQHF
TRBJ2-1,.,.,TRBV19,TGTGCCAGTAGTATAGGCGGTAGCCTCAATGAGCAGTTCTTC,CASSIGGSLNEQFF
TRBJ2-2,.,TRBD1,TRBV7-3,TGTGCCAGCAGAGGTCCCGGGACAGAGGGCACCGGGGAGCTGTTTTTT,CASRGPGTEGTGELFF
TRBJ1-3,.,.,TRBV10-3,TGTGCCATCAGCGTTCCTGGAAACACCATATATTTT,CAISVPGNTIYF
TRBJ1-5,once,.,TRBV28,TGTGCCAGCAGTCGAACAGGGCTGGAGCCCCAGCATTTT,CASSRTGLEPQHF
TRBJ2-2,.,.,TRBV28,TGTGCCAGCAGTGTGCACTCGGCCTCTCCCCCGACCTTTCGGGCCGGGGAGCTGTTTTTT,CASSVHSASPPTFRAGELFF
TRBJ2-1,few,TRBD2,TRBV18,TGTGCCAGCTCGTCATCAGGGGCGGGGGGCCTGAATGAGCAGTTCTTC,CASSSSGAGGLNEQFF
TRBJ2-3,once,.,TRBV6-1,TGTGCCACCAGGGGGGGGGCGCCGGGAGATACGCAGTATTTT,CATRGGAPGDTQYF
TRBJ2-7,.,.,TRBV7-9,TGTGCCAGCAGCCGGATCGGGACGCAGCGATCCTACGAGCAGTACTTC,CASSRIGTQRSYEQYF
TRBJ1-4,.,TRBD1,TRBV29-1,TGCAGCGTTTTGGGACAGGGGGATGAAAAACTGTTTTTT,CSVLGQGDEKLFF
TRBJ2-3,.,TRBD1,TRBV19,TGTGCCACCCGGGGCAGGGGGTGGACAGATACGCAGTATTTT,CATRGRGWTDTQYF
TRBJ1-2,once,.,TRBV4-1,TGCGCCAGCAGCCAAGGTGGAAAAGGGACTCGGAATGGCTACACCTTC,CASSQGGKGTRNGYTF
TRBJ1-1,.,.,TRBV11-2,TGTGCCAGCAGCTTAGCCCGACAGACGAACACTGAAGCTTTCTTT,CASSLARQTNTEAFF
TRBJ2-7,.,.,TRBV18,TGTGCCAGCTCACCACCGTCCAGGGGTAACTACGAGCAGTACTTC,CASSPPSRGNYEQYF
TRBJ2-6,.,TRBD1,TRBV27,TGTGCCAGCAGTACCCCGACAGGGGTAGGGGCCAACGTCCTGACTTTC,CASSTPTGVGANVLTF
TRBJ2-1,.,.,TRBV5-1,TGCGCCAGCAGCTTGAATGCCGGTCGGAATGAGCAGTTCTTC,CASSLNAGRNEQFF
TRBJ1-2,.,TRBD1,TRBV18,TGTGCCAGCTCCCCAAGGGACAGCGATGGCTACACCTTC,CASSPRDSDGYTF
TRBJ2-1,.,.,TRBV7-2,TGTGCCAGCAGCCCGGGATCAGGCAATGAGCAGTTCTTC,CASSPGSGNEQFF
TRBJ2-1,.,.,TRBV10-3,TGTGCCATCAGTGAAGGGGTTGGGGAGCAGTTCTTC,CAISEGVGEQFF
TRBJ1-3,.,TRBD1,TRBV28,TGTGCCAGCAGTTTGGTTCAGGGGGCCCCCTCTGTCGGAAACACCATATATTTT,CASSLVQGAPSVGNTIYF
TRBJ1-2,.,.,TRBV7-2,TGTGCCAGCAGCTTTACGATGAGGGGGTCCTACACCTTC,CASSFTMRGSYTF
TRBJ1-1,.,.,TRBV4-2,TGTGCCAGCAGCCAAGATCGGGCAGGGATCAATGAAGCTTTCTTT,CASSQDRAGINEAFF
TRBJ1-2,.,TRBD1,TRBV2,TGTGCCAGCAGGGTACAGGGGGTAGAAGAAGGCTACACCTTC,CASRVQGVEEGYTF
TRBJ2-1,.,TRBD1,TRBV5-1,TGCGCCAGCAGCTTGGCTAAACTCCGGGACAGTTACAATGAGCAGTTCTTC,CASSLAKLRDSYNEQFF
TRBJ2-3,few,.,TRBV7-9,TGTGCCAGCAGTGTAATACAGGGCACAGATACGCAGTATTTT,CASSVIQGTDTQYF
TRBJ1-1,.,.,TRBV7-2,TGTGCCAGCAGCTTAACCGGGGCTGGGCGCACTGAAGCTTTCTTT,CASSLTGAGRTEAFF
TRBJ1-1,.,.,TRBV6-5,TGTGCCAGCAGTTACTCAGGGCGGAACACTGAAGCTTTCTTT,CASSYSGRNTEAFF
TRBJ2-6,.,.,TRBV12-5,TGTGCTAGTGGCCTCTCTGGGGCCAACGTCCTGACTTTC,CASGLSGANVLTF
TRBJ2-3,.,.,TRBV7-9,TGTGCCAGCAGCCCAGATAGGGGTACAGATACGCAGTATTTT,CASSPDRGTDTQYF
TRBJ1-2,once,.,TRBV27,TGTGCCAGCAGTTTATGGGGGGAAGCTGACTATGGCTACACCTTC,CASSLWGEADYGYTF
TRBJ2-1,.,.,TRBV2,TGTGCCAGCAGTGAACTTCCACCCAATGAGCAGTTCTTC,CASSELPPNEQFF
TRBJ1-1,.,.,TRBV6-5,TGTGCCAGTCGAGTGGGCAGGGATGGAACTGAAGCTTTCTTT,CASRVGRDGTEAFF
TRBJ2-3,.,.,TRBV19,TGTGCCAGTAGTATCAGGGACGGACTGCAGTATTTT,CASSIRDGLQYF